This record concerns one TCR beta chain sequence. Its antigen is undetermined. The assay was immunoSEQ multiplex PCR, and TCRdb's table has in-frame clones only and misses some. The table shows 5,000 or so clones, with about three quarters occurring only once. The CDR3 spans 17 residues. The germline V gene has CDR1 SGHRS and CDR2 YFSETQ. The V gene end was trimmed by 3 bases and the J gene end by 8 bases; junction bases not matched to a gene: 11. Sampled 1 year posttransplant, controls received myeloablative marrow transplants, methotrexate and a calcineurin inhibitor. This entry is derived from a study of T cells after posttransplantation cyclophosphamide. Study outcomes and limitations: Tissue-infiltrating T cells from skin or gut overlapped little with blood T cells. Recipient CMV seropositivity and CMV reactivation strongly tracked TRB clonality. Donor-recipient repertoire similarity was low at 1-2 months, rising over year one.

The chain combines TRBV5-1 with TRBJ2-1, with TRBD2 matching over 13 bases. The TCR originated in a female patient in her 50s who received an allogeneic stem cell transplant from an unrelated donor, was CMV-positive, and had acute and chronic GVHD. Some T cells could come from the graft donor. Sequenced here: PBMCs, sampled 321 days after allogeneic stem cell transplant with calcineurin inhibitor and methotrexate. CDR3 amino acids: CASSSLKTSGRADEQFF. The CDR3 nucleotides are TGCGCCAGCAGCTCGTTAAAAACTAGCGGGAGGGCAGATGAGCAGTTCTTC.